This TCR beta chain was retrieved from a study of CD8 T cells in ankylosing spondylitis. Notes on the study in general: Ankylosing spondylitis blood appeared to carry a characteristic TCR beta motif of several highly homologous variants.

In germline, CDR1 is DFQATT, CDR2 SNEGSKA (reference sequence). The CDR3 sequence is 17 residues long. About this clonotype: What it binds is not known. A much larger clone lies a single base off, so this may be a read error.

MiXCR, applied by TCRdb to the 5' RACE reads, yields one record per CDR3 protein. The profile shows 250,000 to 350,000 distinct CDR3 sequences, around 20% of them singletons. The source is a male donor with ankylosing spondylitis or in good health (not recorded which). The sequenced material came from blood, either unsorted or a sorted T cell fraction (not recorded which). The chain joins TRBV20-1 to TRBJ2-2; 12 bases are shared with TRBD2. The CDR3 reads CSARQTSGSPRTGEQFF. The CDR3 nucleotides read TGCAGTGCTAGGCAGACTAGCGGGAGCCCCAGGACCGGGGAGCAGTTTTTT.